This T cell receptor beta chain was retrieved from a study of T cells in Graves' hyperthyroidism and ophthalmopathy (dated by TCRdb to the late 2010s). Study-wide context: Peripheral blood samples were taken at the time of initial diagnosis, prior to any treatment. To identify TCR V-J signatures that set the groups apart, the researchers used a discovery cohort of 100 patients, made up of 43 with Graves' ophthalmopathy and some 56 with stable Graves' hyperthyroidism. Prospective prediction of ophthalmopathy was tested in an independent validation cohort consisting of 18 to 20 hyperthyroidism patients and over 15 patients who later progressed to ophthalmopathy. The 100 or so discovery patients were randomly divided into training and test sets at a 7:3 ratio. In roughly six Graves' hyperthyroidism patients, the study also compared T-cell repertoires from thyroid tissue with T-cell repertoires from blood. Following sampling, methimazole starting at 30 mg daily was given to hyperthyroidism patients, and high-dose intravenous methylprednisolone was given to ophthalmopathy patients. The paper reports TCR Vbeta CDR3 sequencing of fewer than 150 peripheral blood samples: 40 to 45 ophthalmopathy, under 80 hyperthyroidism and 17 progressor patients. Results the study describes overall, beyond this receptor: In validation, progression to ophthalmopathy was predicted by the model with about 70% sensitivity and 72.22% specificity, a median of around 5.9 months before onset. Most expanded thyroid clonotypes (frequency above 0.001) were also detected in blood, a finding suggesting that blood repertoires may reflect thyroid immune responses. Sample size was not statistically predetermined, and blinding of investigators to group allocation was not performed. A 13 V-J signature model separated ophthalmopathy from stable hyperthyroidism, with 87.88% sensitivity and just under 84% specificity in cross-validation and 80%/75% in testing.

This clonotype was detected a few times. Its target antigen remains unknown. Base qualities are not provided; no much larger clone lies one nucleotide away. A patient counted as having stable Graves' hyperthyroidism if no progression to ophthalmopathy occurred over 18 months of follow-up. Hyperthyroidism patients were newly diagnosed, had a disease duration of under 2 months, and were aged 18 to 65 years. Any patient with an uncontrolled infection, another autoimmune disease, pregnancy or lactation was excluded. Diagnoses were established on the basis of clinical symptoms, serum thyroxine and TRAb, thyroid ultrasound, and orbital computed tomography. PBMCs were isolated from roughly 10 ml of fresh peripheral blood by Ficoll-Paque density gradient centrifugation. Trizol reagent was used to extract total RNA, and RNA quality was then checked on an Agilent 2100 Bioanalyzer. Amplification of TCR beta CDR3 regions was carried out from RNA transcripts. For the first round of RT-PCR on the TCR CDR3, the HTBI primer set was used together with the Qiagen OneStep RT-PCR kit. Libraries were constructed in a second round of multiplex PCR, after which size selection and purification were carried out. Paired-end sequencing of the libraries was performed with 100 bp reads on an Illumina HiSeq2000. Under the source paper's analysis protocol: SOAPnuke was used to process the raw data, removing reads that contained adapters or uncalled bases, had a mean Phred below 15, or lacked an exact match to the constant primer or identifier. High-quality paired reads were merged with COPE v1.2.5, and unique nucleotide sequences were defined as clonotypes. MiTCR v1.1 was used to align the clonotypes against IMGT TRBV, TRBD and TRBJ reference segments. Only V-J combinations with frequency above 0.0001, covering 99.2% of repertoires, were analysed. The TCS score was defined as F50 (clonal expansion) divided by E x V (chaos), with BLOSUM62-based TCRdist calculated between CDR3 peptides within each V-J. Welch's t-statistics and random forest reduced around 550 V-J features to about 13, which were used in a naive Bayes classifier (R e1071). Starting from the raw public reads, TCRdb applied fastp trimming at Q25, assembled clones with MiXCR and retained in-frame beta chains. Identical CDR3 protein sequences are pooled into one entry, listed with their most common genes and DNA. TCRdb, rather than the study authors, made the V and J calls. Within this sample are hundreds of thousands of distinct CDR3 sequences, with 15% to 20% of them counted one time only. The ten largest make up approximately 18% of the sample.

The sequencing sample was made of blood. This TCR came from a woman under 30 with Graves' hyperthyroidism.

At the DNA level, the sequence is TGCAGTGCTAGAGTTTCGGACAGGAACTATGGCTACACCTTC. It encodes CSARVSDRNYGYTF. The chain couples TRBV20-1 to TRBJ1-2, with 7 middle bases fitting TRBD1. V is pruned by 1 base and J by 2 bases, leaving 4 bases of the junction without a gene match. CDR3 length: 14 amino acids, cysteine to phenylalanine. Of all the DNA, just the CDR3 is kept, 42 bases in frame from base 1. Via the germline V gene (reference sequence), CDR1 is DFQATT and CDR2 SNEGSKA.